This T cell receptor (beta chain) was captured by sequencing in a study of B cell selection in AIRE deficiency (dated by TCRdb to 2018 to 2020). The study in broad terms: Researchers compared TCRbeta repertoires of sorted blood CD4+ conventional T cells and regulatory T cells in AIRE-deficient patients with those in healthy controls. The TCR-sequenced cohort comprised five AIRE-deficient APECED patients and five healthy control donors. Beyond this particular receptor, the publication reports: Only TCRbeta chains were sequenced, and about 35% of shared healthy-donor Treg sequences were also present in healthy Tconv cells, possibly due to differing TCRalpha chains. About 30% of the Treg TCRbeta sequences shared among healthy donors were found in patient Tconv cells, which suggests that Treg-biased clones were diverted into the Tconv compartment. Shared Treg sequences had shorter CDR3s, reflecting a bias toward rearrangements with few non-templated nucleotide insertions. In terms of TCRBV gene usage, CDR3 length and TCR diversity, Tconv and Treg cells from AIRE-deficient patients looked similar to Tconv and Treg cells from healthy donors. Of roughly 4,000 shared Treg TCRbeta sequences, around 31% were shared only among healthy donors and 9.3% only among patients, suggesting less efficient Treg selection without AIRE.

For sorting, conventional CD4 T cells were defined as CD4+CD127+ cells. AIRE-deficient patients had APECED syndrome. Sorting of Tconv and Treg cells intended for TCRbeta sequencing was performed on a FACSAria flow cytometer. The sorted cells were collected in 5-ml round-bottom polystyrene tubes, and the dry cell pellets were frozen at -80 degrees C prior to sequencing. The immunoSEQ platform was used to sequence the TCRbeta chains. In the paper's pipeline: Roughly 110,000 distinct in-frame TCRbeta sequences from patients and fewer than 1.5x10^5 from healthy donors were obtained from pooled conventional T cell repertoires. Treg TCRbeta sequences shared by two or more individuals were defined as public, and these public Treg TCRbeta sequences were subsequently searched for in Tconv repertoires. Differences between groups were assessed by Mann-Whitney U tests with Bonferroni-Dunn correction in GraphPad Prism 7.03. In TCRdb, the immuneACCESS table is reduced to in-frame sequences with V and J assigned. These tables do not hold every clone; where another copy was compared, an unresolved V gene accounts for under half, and the others remain unexplained. That table supplies the V and J calls and clone size; D and trimming were determined from the DNA. The sample data list tens of thousands of clones, and around 97% of these were observed just once. The ten top clones hold less than 0.25% of the sample.

According to the germline V gene, CDR1 reads LGHNA and CDR2 reads YSLEER. From its cysteine to its phenylalanine, the CDR3 spans 13 amino acids. The read is trimmed to its CDR3 DNA, 39 bases read in frame from base 1. V and J are truncated by 2 bases and 6 bases respectively, leaving an intervening sequence of 8 bases. Details on this clone: No cognate antigen has been identified for it. Base-call qualities are not available, and no considerably larger clone is one nucleotide away.

Sequencing used conventional CD4+ T cells sorted from PBMCs. Recombination linked TRBV4-3 to TRBJ2-4; a tentative D call is TRBD1 (6 bases match). The sequence derives from a human donor with AIRE deficiency. The nucleotides are TGCGCCAGCAGCCAAACCAGGGGAAACATTCAGTACTTC. This sequence encodes CASSQTRGNIQYF.